This T cell receptor beta chain was sequenced during a study of cytomegalovirus exposure and HLA in healthy donors. This PCR relied on a set of 60 Vbeta primers and 13 Jbeta primers. TCRdb's copy holds only in-frame clones and misses some; the assay was immunoSEQ multiplex PCR. The top ten clones hold approximately 2.6% of a sample with fewer than 45,000 clones, more than 85% of them seen once. This clone appeared once. What it binds is unknown. Study-level results: TCR beta chain V- and J-gene trimming was linked, in a later analysis, to a missense variant in DCLRE1C.

V dropped 1 base and J dropped 2; count of bases not matched to a gene: 2. This CDR3 is 15 amino acids long. In germline, CDR1 is MGHRA, CDR2 YSYEKL. This chain uses TRBV4-1 with TRBJ1-5, with 7 bases fitting TRBD1. The specimen was PBMCs. The source of this sequence is a woman between 18 and 29 years old in good health and CMV-seronegative. The DNA for the CDR3 is TGCGCCAGCAGCCAAGGGGACAGCGGCAATCAGCCCCAGCATTTT. Translating it yields CASSQGDSGNQPQHF.